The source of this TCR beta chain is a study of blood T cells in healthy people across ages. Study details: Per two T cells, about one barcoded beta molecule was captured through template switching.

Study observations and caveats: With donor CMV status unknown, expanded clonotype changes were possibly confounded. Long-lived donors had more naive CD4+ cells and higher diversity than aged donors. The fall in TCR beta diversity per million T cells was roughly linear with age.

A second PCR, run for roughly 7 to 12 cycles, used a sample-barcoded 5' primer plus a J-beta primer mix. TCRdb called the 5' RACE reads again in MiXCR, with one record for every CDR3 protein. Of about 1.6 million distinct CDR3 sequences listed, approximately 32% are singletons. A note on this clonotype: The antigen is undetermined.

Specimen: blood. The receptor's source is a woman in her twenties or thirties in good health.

The CDR3: CAISVPGGASYGYTF. Here the CDR3 DNA reads TGTGCCATCAGTGTTCCCGGGGGAGCTAGCTATGGCTACACCTTC. The J gene is TRBJ1-2, the V gene TRBV10-3; a possible D gene is TRBD1 (5 bases). The V gene lost 4 bases and the J gene lost 4 bases, with 16 bases spanning the gap. This CDR3 has 15 residues. Per the germline V gene, CDR1 is ENHRY and CDR2 is SYGVKD.